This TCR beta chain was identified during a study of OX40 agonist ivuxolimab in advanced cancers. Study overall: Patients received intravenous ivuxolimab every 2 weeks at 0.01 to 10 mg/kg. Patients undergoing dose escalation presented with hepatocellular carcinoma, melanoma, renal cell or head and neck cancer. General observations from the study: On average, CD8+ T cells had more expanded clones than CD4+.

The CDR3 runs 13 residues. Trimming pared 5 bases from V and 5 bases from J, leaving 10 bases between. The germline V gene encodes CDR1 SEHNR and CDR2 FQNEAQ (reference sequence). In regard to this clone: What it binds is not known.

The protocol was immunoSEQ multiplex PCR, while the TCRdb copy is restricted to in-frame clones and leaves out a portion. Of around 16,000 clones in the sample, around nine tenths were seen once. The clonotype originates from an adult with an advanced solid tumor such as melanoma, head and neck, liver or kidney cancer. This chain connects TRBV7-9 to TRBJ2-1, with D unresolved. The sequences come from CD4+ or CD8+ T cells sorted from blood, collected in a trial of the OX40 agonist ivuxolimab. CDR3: CASSSSMNNEQFF. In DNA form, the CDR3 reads TGTGCCAGCAGCAGCTCAATGAACAATGAGCAGTTCTTC.